These T cell receptor beta chains were read from a single sample in a study of cytomegalovirus exposure and HLA in healthy donors. Profiling relied on immunoSEQ multiplex PCR, and the TCRdb table lists in-frame clones only, not all of them. The sample contains over 100,000 clones, about 87% of which appear only once. Sequencing input: PBMCs. The receptors stem from a woman in her twenties or thirties in good health and CMV-seronegative. Both conserved end residues are part of each CDR3. The order of the fields is clone size, D gene, J gene, V gene, CDR3 protein, CDR3 DNA. A D gene is named only where the DNA matches it firmly. Size tells how often a clone was seen (once, few, many) or the class of an expanded clone, and some rows leave it out.

clone_size: NA; d_call: NA; j_call: TRBJ2-5; v_call: TRBV5-1; cdr3_aa: CASSLQGLQETQYF; cdr3_nt: TGCGCCAGCAGCTTGCAGGGCCTACAAGAGACCCAGTACTTC
clone_size: NA; d_call: TRBD2; j_call: TRBJ2-1; v_call: TRBV7-2; cdr3_aa: CASSPASGQYNEQFF; cdr3_nt: TGTGCCAGCAGCCCGGCTAGCGGGCAATACAATGAGCAGTTCTTC
clone_size: NA; d_call: TRBD1; j_call: TRBJ1-1; v_call: TRBV5-6; cdr3_aa: CASTLAPPQGARHTEAFF; cdr3_nt: TGTGCCAGCACGCTCGCCCCCCCTCAGGGGGCTAGGCACACTGAAGCTTTCTTT
clone_size: NA; d_call: TRBD2; j_call: TRBJ2-1; v_call: TRBV7-9; cdr3_aa: CASSPGRVNEQFF; cdr3_nt: TGTGCCAGCAGCCCCGGGAGGGTCAATGAGCAGTTCTTC
clone_size: NA; d_call: NA; j_call: TRBJ2-5; v_call: TRBV20-1; cdr3_aa: CSVGGGQTQYF; cdr3_nt: TGCAGTGTAGGGGGGGGTCAGACCCAGTACTTC
clone_size: NA; d_call: TRBD1; j_call: TRBJ1-1; v_call: TRBV11-3; cdr3_aa: CASSRGGRTEAFF; cdr3_nt: TGTGCCAGCAGCCGAGGGGGCCGGACTGAAGCTTTCTTT
clone_size: NA; d_call: TRBD1; j_call: TRBJ1-2; v_call: TRBV19; cdr3_aa: CASSIAPGQGAFHYGYTF; cdr3_nt: TGTGCCAGTAGTATAGCTCCGGGACAGGGGGCGTTTCACTATGGCTACACCTTC
clone_size: once; d_call: TRBD2; j_call: TRBJ2-5; v_call: TRBV19; cdr3_aa: CASSMGGVSWETQYF; cdr3_nt: TGTGCCAGTAGTATGGGGGGGGTTTCGTGGGAGACCCAGTACTTC
clone_size: once; d_call: NA; j_call: TRBJ2-7; v_call: TRBV7-9; cdr3_aa: CASSSNTREQYF; cdr3_nt: TGTGCCAGCAGCTCCAATACGCGCGAGCAGTACTTC
clone_size: NA; d_call: NA; j_call: TRBJ1-2; v_call: TRBV30; cdr3_aa: CAWAERQHINYGYTF; cdr3_nt: TGTGCCTGGGCTGAAAGACAGCATATTAACTATGGCTACACCTTC
clone_size: NA; d_call: TRBD2; j_call: TRBJ2-3; v_call: TRBV13; cdr3_aa: CASRPPGLAGFWGTDTQYF; cdr3_nt: TGTGCCAGCAGACCCCCGGGACTAGCGGGGTTTTGGGGCACAGATACGCAGTATTTT
clone_size: NA; d_call: NA; j_call: TRBJ1-2; v_call: TRBV18; cdr3_aa: CASSPGGERYGYTF; cdr3_nt: TGTGCCAGCTCTCCTGGGGGCGAGCGGTATGGCTACACCTTC
clone_size: once; d_call: TRBD2; j_call: TRBJ2-5; v_call: TRBV4-3; cdr3_aa: CASSQQIGVRGGLEETQYF; cdr3_nt: TGCGCCAGCAGCCAACAAATTGGGGTTCGGGGGGGCCTTGAAGAGACCCAGTACTTC
clone_size: NA; d_call: NA; j_call: TRBJ1-3; v_call: TRBV19; cdr3_aa: CASSIEEEEVSSGNTIYF; cdr3_nt: TGTGCCAGTAGTATAGAGGAGGAGGAAGTGAGCTCTGGAAACACCATATATTTT
clone_size: NA; d_call: NA; j_call: TRBJ2-7; v_call: TRBV7-2; cdr3_aa: CASSNRVPPYEQYF; cdr3_nt: TGTGCCAGCAGCAACAGGGTGCCCCCCTACGAGCAGTACTTC
clone_size: NA; d_call: TRBD1; j_call: TRBJ2-1; v_call: TRBV6-5; cdr3_aa: CASSYRTGHNEQFF; cdr3_nt: TGTGCCAGCAGTTACCGGACAGGGCACAATGAGCAGTTCTTC
clone_size: NA; d_call: NA; j_call: TRBJ2-1; v_call: TRBV19; cdr3_aa: CASSSRWSSYNEQFF; cdr3_nt: TGTGCCAGTAGTTCCCGGTGGAGCTCCTACAATGAGCAGTTCTTC
clone_size: NA; d_call: NA; j_call: TRBJ1-2; v_call: TRBV30; cdr3_aa: CAWNPQGEYGYTF; cdr3_nt: TGTGCCTGGAATCCCCAGGGCGAGTATGGCTACACCTTC
clone_size: NA; d_call: NA; j_call: TRBJ2-3; v_call: TRBV7-2; cdr3_aa: CASSLARTDTDTQYF; cdr3_nt: TGTGCCAGCAGCTTAGCCAGGACAGACACAGATACGCAGTATTTT
clone_size: NA; d_call: TRBD2; j_call: TRBJ2-3; v_call: TRBV7-9; cdr3_aa: CASRQRGYTDTQYF; cdr3_nt: TGTGCCAGCAGGCAGCGGGGGTACACAGATACGCAGTATTTT
clone_size: NA; d_call: NA; j_call: TRBJ1-1; v_call: TRBV27; cdr3_aa: CASSKQENTEAFF; cdr3_nt: TGTGCCAGCAGTAAACAGGAGAACACTGAAGCTTTCTTT
clone_size: NA; d_call: NA; j_call: TRBJ1-1; v_call: TRBV30; cdr3_aa: CAWKQDSYTEAFF; cdr3_nt: TGTGCCTGGAAGCAGGATTCGTACACTGAAGCTTTCTTT
clone_size: NA; d_call: NA; j_call: TRBJ1-1; v_call: TRBV30; cdr3_aa: CAWSSGHNTEAFF; cdr3_nt: TGTGCCTGGAGTTCTGGGCACAACACTGAAGCTTTCTTT
clone_size: NA; d_call: TRBD2; j_call: TRBJ2-1; v_call: TRBV27; cdr3_aa: CASSLAGGPYNEQFF; cdr3_nt: TGTGCCAGCAGTCTAGCGGGGGGGCCCTACAATGAGCAGTTCTTC
clone_size: NA; d_call: TRBD1; j_call: TRBJ1-2; v_call: TRBV7-9; cdr3_aa: CASSLVGTANYGYTF; cdr3_nt: TGTGCCAGCAGCTTAGTAGGGACAGCTAACTATGGCTACACCTTC
clone_size: NA; d_call: NA; j_call: TRBJ2-7; v_call: TRBV4-3; cdr3_aa: CASSQDLYGNEQYF; cdr3_nt: TGCGCCAGCAGCCAAGATCTATACGGGAACGAGCAGTACTTC
clone_size: NA; d_call: NA; j_call: TRBJ2-1; v_call: TRBV29-1; cdr3_aa: CSVESVQVNEQFF; cdr3_nt: TGCAGCGTTGAAAGCGTTCAAGTCAATGAGCAGTTCTTC
clone_size: NA; d_call: TRBD1; j_call: TRBJ2-3; v_call: TRBV7-2; cdr3_aa: CASSLRDRPADTQYF; cdr3_nt: TGTGCCAGCAGCCTCCGGGACAGACCCGCAGATACGCAGTATTTT
clone_size: NA; d_call: TRBD2; j_call: TRBJ2-1; v_call: TRBV28; cdr3_aa: CASSSGLAGDLNYNEQFF; cdr3_nt: TGTGCCAGCAGTTCCGGACTAGCGGGAGACCTAAACTACAATGAGCAGTTCTTC
clone_size: NA; d_call: TRBD1; j_call: TRBJ1-4; v_call: TRBV7-9; cdr3_aa: CASSLQGQGANEKLFF; cdr3_nt: TGTGCCAGCAGCCTCCAAGGGCAGGGGGCTAATGAAAAACTGTTTTTT
clone_size: NA; d_call: NA; j_call: TRBJ2-3; v_call: TRBV14; cdr3_aa: CASSQVNYRTDTQYF; cdr3_nt: TGTGCCAGCAGCCAAGTCAACTATCGCACAGATACGCAGTATTTT
clone_size: NA; d_call: TRBD1; j_call: TRBJ1-2; v_call: TRBV19; cdr3_aa: CASRTGARGYTF; cdr3_nt: TGTGCCAGTCGGACAGGGGCGCGCGGCTACACCTTC
clone_size: NA; d_call: TRBD1; j_call: TRBJ1-2; v_call: TRBV19; cdr3_aa: CASSEPSTGGAGYSYTF; cdr3_nt: TGTGCCAGTAGTGAGCCCTCGACAGGGGGTGCAGGGTATAGCTACACCTTC
clone_size: NA; d_call: TRBD2; j_call: TRBJ2-5; v_call: TRBV7-9; cdr3_aa: CASSPRLAGGLQETQYF; cdr3_nt: TGTGCCAGCAGCCCAAGACTAGCGGGGGGGTTACAAGAGACCCAGTACTTC
clone_size: NA; d_call: TRBD2; j_call: TRBJ2-1; v_call: TRBV5-1; cdr3_aa: CASSSPGLNNEQFF; cdr3_nt: TGCGCCAGCAGCTCACCGGGACTAAACAATGAGCAGTTCTTC
clone_size: NA; d_call: TRBD2; j_call: TRBJ2-5; v_call: TRBV7-9; cdr3_aa: CASSGKLAEETQYF; cdr3_nt: TGTGCCAGCAGCGGCAAACTAGCGGAAGAGACCCAGTACTTC
clone_size: NA; d_call: NA; j_call: TRBJ1-4; v_call: TRBV6-5; cdr3_aa: CASSSQGIGEKLFF; cdr3_nt: TGTGCCAGCAGCTCCCAGGGGATTGGTGAAAAACTGTTTTTT
clone_size: NA; d_call: TRBD2; j_call: TRBJ2-7; v_call: TRBV29-1; cdr3_aa: CSVEASGSFLGYEQYF; cdr3_nt: TGCAGCGTTGAGGCTAGCGGGAGTTTTCTTGGTTACGAGCAGTACTTC
clone_size: NA; d_call: TRBD2; j_call: TRBJ2-7; v_call: TRBV4-1; cdr3_aa: CASSQTGGYEQYF; cdr3_nt: TGCGCCAGCAGCCAAACGGGGGGCTACGAGCAGTACTTC
clone_size: once; d_call: NA; j_call: TRBJ1-2; v_call: TRBV28; cdr3_aa: CASTIPEAAPGYGYTF; cdr3_nt: TGTGCCAGCACCATTCCAGAGGCCGCGCCGGGCTATGGCTACACCTTC
clone_size: NA; d_call: TRBD1; j_call: TRBJ2-1; v_call: TRBV5-1; cdr3_aa: CASSLGPYRDRDYNEQFF; cdr3_nt: TGCGCCAGCAGCTTGGGGCCCTACCGGGACAGGGATTACAATGAGCAGTTCTTC
clone_size: NA; d_call: NA; j_call: TRBJ2-7; v_call: TRBV5-4; cdr3_aa: CASSLELASSEQYF; cdr3_nt: TGTGCCAGCAGCTTGGAACTAGCATCGAGCGAGCAGTACTTC
clone_size: NA; d_call: TRBD2; j_call: TRBJ2-3; v_call: TRBV7-2; cdr3_aa: CASSLSSGGADTQYF; cdr3_nt: TGTGCCAGCAGCTTATCTAGCGGGGGCGCAGATACGCAGTATTTT
clone_size: NA; d_call: NA; j_call: TRBJ2-1; v_call: TRBV4-1; cdr3_aa: CASSQADSPNEQFF; cdr3_nt: TGCGCCAGCAGCCAGGCCGACTCCCCCAATGAGCAGTTCTTC
clone_size: NA; d_call: TRBD2; j_call: TRBJ2-2; v_call: TRBV7-2; cdr3_aa: CASSPGLAGTGELFF; cdr3_nt: TGTGCCAGCAGCCCTGGACTAGCGGGAACCGGGGAGCTGTTTTTT
clone_size: NA; d_call: NA; j_call: TRBJ1-2; v_call: TRBV5-1; cdr3_aa: CASSLAVTGTYGYTF; cdr3_nt: TGCGCCAGCAGCTTGGCGGTCACAGGGACCTATGGCTACACCTTC
clone_size: NA; d_call: TRBD2; j_call: TRBJ2-7; v_call: TRBV7-2; cdr3_aa: CASSAGLALYEQYF; cdr3_nt: TGTGCCAGCAGCGCCGGACTAGCCCTCTACGAGCAGTACTTC